These 21 T cell receptor beta chains came from one sample sequenced in a study of regulatory T cells in long-lasting Graves disease. Assembly of TCR beta libraries relied on iRepertoire HTBI primers together with Arm-PCR of CDR3 regions. One entry per CDR3 protein results from TCRdb running MiXCR on the multiplex PCR reads. This repertoire shows roughly 420,000 distinct CDR3 sequences, around 17% found once; its top ten account for approximately 12%. Stated time point: newly diagnosed GD, antithyroid drugs for less than 3 months. The authors made the TCR library using RNA they extracted from PBMCs. This same sample was also part of a study on T cells in Graves' hyperthyroidism and ophthalmopathy.

The sequenced sample was peripheral blood mononuclear cells (PBMCs), obtained at new diagnosis, from a patient treated with antithyroid drugs. Source of these receptors: a woman aged 30 to 39 with Graves disease.

About this clonotype itself: A read error is possible here, since a much larger clone lies one base away. The chain carries TRBV7-2 and TRBJ1-1; 12 nucleotides align to TRBD1. The CDR3 has 15 amino acids. Looked up from germline, CDR1 is SGHTA and CDR2 is FQGNSA. The CDR3 is CASSRDRGRENEASF. The CDR3 bases are TGTGCCAGCAGCAGGGACAGGGGGCGTGAAAATGAAGCTTCCTTT.

This clonotype was detected many times. The chain has TRBV4-3 and TRBJ2-1; 9 bases fit TRBD1. Germline V lookup: CDR1 LGHNA, CDR2 YSLEER. This CDR3 has 15 residues. J gave up 9 bases and V 0 bases, and 6 bases lay outside the gene matches. CDR3 amino acids: CASSQEQGAYGEQFF. For the CDR3, the DNA is TGCGCCAGCAGCCAAGAACAGGGGGCTTATGGTGAGCAGTTCTTC.

V and J are TRBV4-1 and TRBJ1-1, with D possibly TRBD1 on 6 matching bases. The CDR3 contains 14 residues. V lost 3 bases, J lost 11 bases, and 19 bases lay in between. Germline loops: CDR1 MGHRA, CDR2 YSYEKL. In DNA, the CDR3 is TGCGCCAGCAGCCAGGTGGGACACCCCGCAGCGGCTTTCTTT. This gives the protein CASSQVGHPAAAFF.

This clonotype has ten or more counts. The chain combines TRBV20-1 with TRBJ2-1; 9 bases line up with TRBD2. This CDR3 is built from 12 residues. Trimming at V came to 5 bases and at J to 8 bases, leaving 4 bases not matched to a gene. Germline-derived CDR1 and CDR2 are DFQATT and SNEGSKA (reference sequence). CDR3 loop: CSAARTSDEQFF. CDR3 sequence (DNA): TGCAGTGCTGCCCGGACTAGCGATGAGCAGTTCTTC.

This clonotype occurred a few times. The rearrangement joins TRBV20-1 to TRBJ2-2; a weak D match, TRBD2 (5 bases). Trimming removed 5 bases at V and 1 base at J, with 11 bases between. CDR1 is DFQATT and CDR2 is SNEGSKA in the germline V gene (reference sequence). The CDR3 length is 14 residues. In DNA form, the CDR3 reads TGCAGTGCTCGAACGGAGGTGAACACCGGGGAGCTGTTTTTT. Translating gives CSARTEVNTGELFF.

This sequence joins TRBV27 and TRBJ2-7; 10 positions match TRBD2. V lost 2 bases to trimming and J lost 5 bases; unmatched junction nucleotides: 9. The CDR3 extends over 16 amino acids. Germline values: CDR1 MNHEY, CDR2 SMNVEV (reference sequence). CDR3 residues: CASSLGPSGRRDEQYF. As DNA, the CDR3 is TGTGCCAGCAGTTTAGGTCCTAGCGGGAGACGAGACGAGCAGTACTTC.

In its sample, this clonotype was seen many times. This chain uses TRBV20-1 with TRBJ1-2; D perhaps matches TRBD1 (5 bases). The CDR3 is 14 residues long. Germline CDR1 is DFQATT and CDR2 is SNEGSKA (reference sequence). With 2 bases removed from V and 6 bases from J, the gap between germline ends came to 16 bases. The CDR3 here is CSARQGNSDDGYTF. CDR3 sequence (DNA): TGCAGTGCTAGACAGGGAAATAGTGACGATGGCTACACCTTC.

This clonotype was picked up many times. J is TRBJ1-2 and V is TRBV18, with D unclear. The V end lost 0 bases, the J end lost 4 bases, and 12 bases lay between the germline ends. The germline V gene has CDR1 KGHSH and CDR2 LQKENI. This CDR3 is 15 amino acids long. In DNA form, the CDR3 reads TGTGCCAGCTCACCACCAAGGGTGGGAAGCTATGGCTACACCTTC. It is translated as CASSPPRVGSYGYTF.

The chain joins TRBV5-4 to TRBJ2-3, with 13 bases matching TRBD2. The germline gives CDR1 SGHNT, CDR2 YYREEE (reference sequence). V shed 1 base and J 5 bases; nucleotides not matched to a gene: 7. This CDR3 spans 17 amino acids. The CDR3 region is CASSLLLAGGFGDTQYF. The CDR3, as DNA: TGTGCCAGCAGCTTGCTACTAGCGGGAGGGTTTGGAGATACGCAGTATTTT.

This clonotype has at least ten counts. The chain employs TRBV4-3 and TRBJ1-2, with D uncertain. The germline V gene encodes CDR1 LGHNA and CDR2 YSLEER. The CDR3 is made up of 13 amino acids. Trimming removed 0 bases from V and 8 bases from J, with 10 bases in between. CDR3 nucleotide sequence: TGCGCCAGCAGCCAAGAGAATCTGGGAGGCTACACCTTC. Translation gives CASSQENLGGYTF.

Regarding this clonotype: Given a much more abundant clone one base away, this may be a read error. The V gene is TRBV5-5, the J gene TRBJ1-6; D remains ambiguous. Per the germline V gene, CDR1 is SGHKS and CDR2 is YYEKEE (reference sequence). This CDR3 has 12 amino acids. V dropped 4 bases and J dropped 7 bases, with 6 bases sitting between them. CDR3 coding DNA: TGTGCCAGCAGCCAATTCAATTCACCCCTCCACTTT. Translated, it gives CASSQFNSPLHF.

The rearrangement links TRBV12-5 to TRBJ2-1; 7 positions agree with TRBD2. Germline V gene data show CDR1 as LGHNT and CDR2 as FRNRAP. The CDR3 is 13 residues long. The junction had 1 base not matched to a gene; V was cut back by 4 bases and J by 4 bases. CDR3 DNA sequence: TGTGCTAGTGGTTCGCGGGGGTACAATGAGCAGTTCTTC. Its translation: CASGSRGYNEQFF.

This clonotype was counted only a few times. The chain combines TRBV27 with TRBJ2-7, with D perhaps matching TRBD2 (6 bases). Germline-derived CDR1 and CDR2 are MNHEY and SMNVEV (reference sequence). The CDR3 covers 12 residues. V lost 8 bases to trimming and J lost 2 bases, with 10 bases between them. In DNA, the CDR3 is TGTGCCAGCGCCGGGAGAACCTACGAGCAGTACTTC. Encoded protein: CASAGRTYEQYF.

This clonotype has ten or more counts. The V call is TRBV6-2 or TRBV6-3, the J call TRBJ2-7, with D perhaps matching TRBD1 (5 bases). The CDR3 sequence is 16 residues long. V was clipped by 5 bases and J by 3 bases, with 20 bases between them. CDR1 MNHEY and CDR2 SVGEGT come from the germline V gene. Written as DNA, the CDR3 is TGTGCCAGCAGTGAACCCAAAGACAGAAACAGCTACGAGCAGTACTTC. The encoded protein is CASSEPKDRNSYEQYF.

The rearrangement joins TRBV10-1 to TRBJ1-5; D gene unclear. CDR1 is WNHNN and CDR2 is SYGVQD in the germline V gene (reference sequence). The length of the CDR3 is 14 residues. V was shortened by 5 bases and J by 6 bases, with 14 bases between the two germline ends. This chain's CDR3 is CASSPVGPPQPQHF. CDR3 nucleotides: TGCGCCAGCAGTCCGGTGGGCCCCCCTCAGCCCCAGCATTTT.

This clonotype was detected ten times or more. The gene calls are TRBV6-1 and TRBJ2-7, with TRBD2 identical over 11 bases. Unmatched junction bases numbered 6, after V lost 7 bases and J lost 4 bases. This CDR3 is built from 14 residues. Per the germline V gene, CDR1 is MNHNS and CDR2 is SASEGT. CDR3 bases: TGTGCCAGCAAGGTAACTAGCGGGAGTTACGAGCAGTACTTC. This sequence encodes CASKVTSGSYEQYF.

The V and J genes are TRBV7-2 and TRBJ1-1; possibly TRBD1 for D (6 bases). This CDR3 region has 12 residues. Trimming removed 5 bases at V and 8 bases at J, with 12 bases between. Germline CDR1 SGHTA, CDR2 FQGNSA. For the CDR3, the DNA is TGTGCCAGCAGCGCCCAGGGGCGCGAAGCTTTCTTT. Translation gives CASSAQGREAFF.

A word on this clonotype: A much larger clone differs from this one at a single base, so this may be a read error. The V gene is TRBV3-1, the J gene TRBJ2-7; possibly TRBD2 for D (5 bases). Germline loops: CDR1 LGHDT, CDR2 YNNKEL (reference sequence). The CDR3 loop spans 13 amino acids. Between the trimmed V and J ends, which lost 8 bases and 6 bases, there was a span of 17 bases. The CDR3 nucleotides read TGTGCCAGCGGCCGGGCCGGGGAGATCGAGCAGTACTTC. This gives the protein CASGRAGEIEQYF.

Ten or more counts support this clonotype. The V call is TRBV4-2, the J call TRBJ1-2; D is unresolved. Trimming shortened V by 1 base and J by 8 bases, and 11 bases separated the two germline ends. The CDR3 extends over 13 amino acids. Germline V gene lookup returns CDR1 LGHNA and CDR2 YNFKEQ. As DNA, the CDR3 is TGTGCCAGCAGCCAAGGAGGCGCGGGCGGCTACACCTTC. This translates into CASSQGGAGGYTF.

The CDR3 loop reads CASSYYKLPGQGETQYF. Here the CDR3 DNA reads TGTGCCAGCAGCTACTATAAACTCCCGGGACAGGGAGAGACCCAGTACTTC. The chain combines TRBV11-2 with TRBJ2-1, with TRBD1 identical over 9 bases. TRBJ2-5 explains the end of the DNA better; the J call may be wrong. Per germline, CDR1 SGHAT and CDR2 FQNNGV. The CDR3 is 17 residues long.

This clonotype came up many times. The rearrangement joins TRBV28 to TRBJ1-5, with a possible D match to TRBD1 (5 bases). V was pared by 5 bases and J by 7 bases, with 18 bases between. In germline, CDR1 is MDHEN, CDR2 SYDVKM. The length of the CDR3 is 15 residues. CDR3 loop: CASSRLRGTGQPQHF. The DNA of the CDR3 is TGTGCCAGCAGTCGCCTCCGAGGGACGGGGCAGCCCCAGCATTTT. Full variable domain (remainder filled in from reference TRBV28 and TRBJ1-5): DVKVTQSSRYLVKRTGEKVFLECVQDMDHENMFWYRQDPGLGLRLIYFSYDVKMKEKGDIPEGYSVSREKKERFSLILESASTNQTSMYLCASSRLRGTGQPQHFGDGTRLSIL.